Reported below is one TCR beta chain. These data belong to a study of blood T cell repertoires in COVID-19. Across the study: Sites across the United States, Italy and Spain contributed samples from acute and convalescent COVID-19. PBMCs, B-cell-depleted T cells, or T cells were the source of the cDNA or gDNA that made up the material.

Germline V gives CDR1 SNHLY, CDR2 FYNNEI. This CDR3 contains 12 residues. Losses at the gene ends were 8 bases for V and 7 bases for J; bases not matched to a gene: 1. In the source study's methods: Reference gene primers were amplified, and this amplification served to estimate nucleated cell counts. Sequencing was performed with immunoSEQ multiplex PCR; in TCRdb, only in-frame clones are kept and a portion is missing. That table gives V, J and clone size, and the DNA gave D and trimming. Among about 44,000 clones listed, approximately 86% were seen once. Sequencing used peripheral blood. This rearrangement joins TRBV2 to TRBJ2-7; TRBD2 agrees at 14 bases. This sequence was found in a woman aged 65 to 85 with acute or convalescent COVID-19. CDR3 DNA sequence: TGTGCCAGCCGACTAGCGGGAGGGGAGCAGTACTTC. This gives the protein CASRLAGGEQYF.